This TCR beta chain was recovered during a study of CD8 T cells in ankylosing spondylitis. Study-wide results and limits: The study identified a TCR beta motif of under ten highly homologous variants that appeared characteristic of ankylosing spondylitis blood.

The CDR3 has 13 amino acids. V was clipped by 0 bases and J by 8 bases, with 8 bases between them. The germline V gene encodes CDR1 LGHDT and CDR2 YNNKEL (reference sequence). This clonotype has only a few counts. Its target is not known. By quantitative 5'-RACE with molecular barcodes, the TCR beta libraries were made. TCRdb re-called the 5' RACE reads through MiXCR, storing one row per CDR3 protein. This table holds about 200,000 distinct CDR3 sequences, roughly 13% found once. Source material: blood, either unsorted or a sorted T cell fraction (not recorded which). The receptor was derived from a male donor with ankylosing spondylitis or in good health (not recorded which). The chain has TRBV3-1 and TRBJ2-1; tentatively, D is TRBD2 (5 bases). CDR3 DNA: TGTGCCAGCAGCCAAGACCGGGATTATGAGCAGTTCTTC. Encoded protein: CASSQDRDYEQFF.